A selection of T cell receptor beta chains follows, all from one sample in a study of T cells in localized non-small cell lung cancer. Here immunoSEQ multiplex PCR was the method, and the copy in TCRdb shows in-frame clones only, minus some. The sample carries 61,000 or so clones, approximately 90% recorded once. The source material was peripheral blood, sampled before any cancer treatment. Every receptor here comes from a woman aged 40-69 years with stage I lung adenocarcinoma. CDR3s include the opening cysteine and the closing phenylalanine or tryptophan. Fields, in order: J gene, clone size, D gene, V gene, CDR3 protein, CDR3 DNA. A D gene is named only where the DNA matches it firmly. Expanded clones get a size class; other rows say once, few or many, or leave the size out.

TRBJ2-5 | NA | TRBD2 | TRBV19 | CASSQSGGPSETQYF | TGTGCCAGTAGTCAAAGCGGGGGGCCTTCCGAGACCCAGTACTTC
TRBJ2-3 | medium-sized | NA | TRBV9 | CASSDFQGGTDTQYF | TGTGCCAGCAGCGATTTTCAGGGGGGGACAGATACGCAGTATTTT
TRBJ2-2 | once | TRBD1 | TRBV9 | CASSRGTGGPGELFF | TGTGCCAGCAGCCGTGGGACAGGGGGGCCCGGGGAGCTGTTTTTT
TRBJ1-2 | NA | NA | TRBV5-6 | CASSLEGADYGYTF | TGTGCCAGCAGCTTGGAAGGGGCGGACTATGGCTACACCTTC
TRBJ1-6 | few | NA | TRBV5-6 | CASSLGFDNSPLHF | TGTGCCAGCAGCTTGGGGTTCGATAATTCACCCCTCCACTTT
TRBJ2-7 | NA | NA | TRBV7-2 | CASSSRGGATYEQYF | TGTGCCAGCAGCTCCCGAGGGGGGGCCACCTACGAGCAGTACTTC
TRBJ1-1 | NA | TRBD1 | TRBV7-9 | CAGGTGREKTEAFF | TGTGCCGGAGGGACAGGGAGGGAGAAAACTGAAGCTTTCTTT
TRBJ1-2 | NA | TRBD1 | TRBV10-3 | CAISDGTGSANYGYTF | TGTGCCATCAGTGACGGGACAGGATCAGCTAACTATGGCTACACCTTC
TRBJ2-7 | NA | NA | TRBV6-5 | CASSYEQYF | TGTGCCAGCAGTTACGAGCAGTACTTC
TRBJ2-6 | NA | NA | TRBV30 | CAWSGANVLTF | TGTGCCTGGTCTGGGGCCAACGTCCTGACTTTC
TRBJ1-2 | NA | TRBD1 | TRBV6-6 | CASRRTGDNYGYTF | TGTGCCAGCAGGAGGACAGGGGATAACTATGGCTACACCTTC
TRBJ2-7 | once | NA | TRBV6-5 | CASSTGVYEQYF | TGTGCCAGCTCTACCGGAGTCTACGAGCAGTACTTC
TRBJ2-6 | NA | NA | TRBV5-4 | CASSLARTGANVLTF | TGTGCCAGCAGCTTGGCGCGGACTGGGGCCAACGTCCTGACTTTC
TRBJ1-2 | once | NA | TRBV19 | CASSILDRIAYGYTF | TGTGCCAGTAGTATTTTAGACCGGATTGCTTATGGCTACACCTTC
TRBJ2-7 | NA | NA | TRBV5-1 | CASSSAGGLSSYEQYF | TGCGCCAGCAGCTCCGCAGGGGGACTGAGTTCCTACGAGCAGTACTTC
TRBJ1-1 | NA | NA | TRBV28 | CASTPGTRPEAFF | TGTGCCAGCACTCCCGGGACAAGACCTGAAGCTTTCTTT
TRBJ2-1 | NA | TRBD2 | TRBV9 | CASSVDSGGAYEQFF | TGTGCCAGCAGCGTAGATAGCGGGGGGGCCTATGAGCAGTTCTTC
TRBJ1-1 | NA | NA | TRBV10-3 | CASSSQGWKTEAFF | TGTGCCAGCAGTTCACAGGGATGGAAAACTGAAGCTTTCTTT
TRBJ2-1 | NA | TRBD1 | TRBV2 | CASSRNPGTGLNEQFF | TGTGCCAGCAGCCGCAACCCCGGGACAGGGCTTAATGAGCAGTTCTTC
TRBJ1-4 | NA | TRBD1 | TRBV29-1 | CSAGTANEKLFF | TGCAGCGCCGGGACAGCTAATGAAAAACTGTTTTTT
TRBJ2-2 | few | NA | TRBV11-2 | CASSLDQRDSSWTGELFF | TGTGCCAGCAGCTTAGATCAAAGGGATTCGTCGTGGACCGGGGAGCTGTTTTTT
TRBJ2-6 | NA | NA | TRBV9 | CASGESRRGANVLTF | TGTGCCAGCGGCGAGTCGCGACGGGGGGCCAACGTCCTGACTTTC
TRBJ1-1 | NA | NA | TRBV30 | CAWSFGVPEAFF | TGTGCCTGGAGTTTTGGGGTTCCTGAAGCTTTCTTT
TRBJ1-1 | NA | TRBD1 | TRBV29-1 | CSAVTGDNTEAFF | TGCAGCGCCGTGACAGGGGATAACACTGAAGCTTTCTTT
TRBJ2-5 | NA | NA | TRBV7-9 | CASRTLGAQQETQYF | TGTGCCAGCAGAACCCTCGGGGCCCAACAAGAGACCCAGTACTTC
TRBJ1-4 | NA | TRBD1 | TRBV14 | CASSQVDRGYSSEKLFF | TGTGCCAGCAGCCAAGTCGACAGGGGGTATTCTAGTGAAAAACTGTTTTTT
TRBJ1-2 | NA | TRBD1 | TRBV5-1 | CASSRGQGYGYTF | TGCGCCAGCAGTAGGGGACAGGGCTATGGCTACACCTTC
TRBJ1-5 | NA | NA | TRBV27 | CASKEGRRNQPQHF | TGTGCCAGCAAGGAAGGAAGGCGCAATCAGCCCCAGCATTTT
TRBJ2-3 | NA | NA | TRBV7-8 | CASRKVVPDTQYF | TGTGCCAGCCGTAAGGTTGTACCAGATACGCAGTATTTT
TRBJ1-1 | NA | NA | TRBV19 | CASSMAAGMNTEAFF | TGTGCCAGTAGTATGGCGGCGGGGATGAACACTGAAGCTTTCTTT
TRBJ1-5 | NA | TRBD1 | TRBV2 | CASSLGTGSSQPQHF | TGTGCCAGCAGCCTCGGGACAGGGAGTAGTCAGCCCCAGCATTTT
TRBJ1-2 | once | NA | TRBV7-9 | CASSLRTDRSNVYGYTF | TGTGCCAGCAGCCTCCGCACGGACAGATCCAATGTATATGGCTACACCTTC
TRBJ1-1 | NA | NA | TRBV6-5 | CASSPRTPEGTEAFF | TGTGCCAGCAGTCCTAGGACTCCCGAGGGCACTGAAGCTTTCTTT
TRBJ2-5 | once | NA | TRBV30 | CAWSVVQGQTQYF | TGTGCCTGGAGTGTAGTGCAGGGCCAGACCCAGTACTTC
TRBJ1-2 | NA | NA | TRBV10-3 | CAISDYNGTAGYTF | TGTGCCATCAGTGACTACAACGGGACCGCCGGCTACACCTTC
TRBJ2-5 | NA | NA | TRBV7-6 | CASSSSRAETQYF | TGTGCCAGCAGCTCGAGCAGGGCGGAGACCCAGTACTTC
TRBJ2-3 | NA | TRBD1 | TRBV7-3 | CASSLVGGKNTQYF | TGTGCCAGCAGCTTAGTAGGGGGCAAAAATACGCAGTATTTT
TRBJ1-3 | NA | NA | TRBV6-5 | CASSYSRPSSGNTIYF | TGTGCCAGCAGTTACTCGAGACCGAGCTCTGGAAACACCATATATTTT
TRBJ1-1 | NA | TRBD1 | TRBV6-5 | CASSNRGGTEAFF | TGTGCCAGCAGTAACAGGGGAGGCACTGAAGCTTTCTTT
TRBJ1-6 | NA | NA | TRBV30 | CAWSVPGNSPLHF | TGTGCCTGGAGTGTACCCGGGAATTCACCCCTCCACTTT
TRBJ2-7 | NA | NA | TRBV4-3 | CASSQESKGAYEQYF | TGCGCCAGCAGCCAAGAGTCGAAGGGGGCCTACGAGCAGTACTTC
TRBJ2-3 | NA | NA | TRBV28 | CATQEGVDTQYF | TGTGCCACCCAGGAGGGGGTAGATACGCAGTATTTT